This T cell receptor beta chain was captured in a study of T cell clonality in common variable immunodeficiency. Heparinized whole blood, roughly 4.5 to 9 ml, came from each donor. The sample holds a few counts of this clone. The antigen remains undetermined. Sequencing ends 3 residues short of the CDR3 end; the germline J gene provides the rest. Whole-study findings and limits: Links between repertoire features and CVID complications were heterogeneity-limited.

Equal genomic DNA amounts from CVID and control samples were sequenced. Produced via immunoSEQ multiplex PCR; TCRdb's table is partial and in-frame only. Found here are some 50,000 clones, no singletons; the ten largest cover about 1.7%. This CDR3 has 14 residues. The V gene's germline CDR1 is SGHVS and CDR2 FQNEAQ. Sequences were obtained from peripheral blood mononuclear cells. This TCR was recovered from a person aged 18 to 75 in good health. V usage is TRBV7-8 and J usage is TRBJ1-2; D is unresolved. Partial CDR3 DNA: TGTGCCAGCAGCCTTCCCATTGTCGAGGGTGAC. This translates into CASSLPIVEGD. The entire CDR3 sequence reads CASSLPIVEGDYTF. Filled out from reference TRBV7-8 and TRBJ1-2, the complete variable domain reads GAGVSQSPRYKVAKRGQDVALRCDPISGHVSLFWYQQALGQGPEFLTYFQNEAQLDKSGLPSDRFFAERPEGSVSTLKIQRTQQEDSAVYLCASSLPIVEGDYTFGSGTRLTVV.